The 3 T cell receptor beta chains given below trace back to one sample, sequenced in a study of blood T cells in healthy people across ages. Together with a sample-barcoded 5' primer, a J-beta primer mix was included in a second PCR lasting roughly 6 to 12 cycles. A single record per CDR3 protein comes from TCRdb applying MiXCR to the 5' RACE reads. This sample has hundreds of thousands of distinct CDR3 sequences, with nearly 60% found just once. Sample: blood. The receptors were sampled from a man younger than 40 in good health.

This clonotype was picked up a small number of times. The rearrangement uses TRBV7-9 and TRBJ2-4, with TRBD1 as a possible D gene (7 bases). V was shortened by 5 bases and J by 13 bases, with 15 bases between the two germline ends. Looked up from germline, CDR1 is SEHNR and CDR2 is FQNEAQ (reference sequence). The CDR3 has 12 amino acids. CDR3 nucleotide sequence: TGTGCCAGCAGCCAAATGGAGGGACAGCAGTACTTC. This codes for CASSQMEGQQYF.

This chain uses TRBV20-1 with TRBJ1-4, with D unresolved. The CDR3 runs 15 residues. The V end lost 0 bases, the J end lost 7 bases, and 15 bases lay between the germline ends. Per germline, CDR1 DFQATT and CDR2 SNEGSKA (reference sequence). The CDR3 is CSARDPVWATEKLFF. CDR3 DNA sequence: TGCAGTGCTAGAGATCCCGTCTGGGCTACTGAAAAACTGTTTTTT.

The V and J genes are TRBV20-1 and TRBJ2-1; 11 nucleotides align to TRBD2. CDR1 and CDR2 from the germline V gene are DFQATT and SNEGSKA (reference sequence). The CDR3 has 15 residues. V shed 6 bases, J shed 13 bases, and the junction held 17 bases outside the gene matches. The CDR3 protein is CSATTSGGPWETQFF. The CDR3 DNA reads TGCAGTGCCACTACTAGCGGGGGCCCTTGGGAGACCCAGTTCTTC.